A selection of T cell receptor beta chains follows, all from one sample in a study of blood T cell repertoires in COVID-19. The assay was immunoSEQ multiplex PCR, and TCRdb's table has in-frame clones only and misses some. There are 210,000 or so clones in the sample; roughly nine tenths occur only once, and about 2.2% lies in the top ten. What was sequenced was peripheral blood. The receptors come from a woman in her 50s with acute or convalescent COVID-19. Each CDR3 is given with its conserved first and last residue. D genes are given only for firm matches. For some rows the clone size is stated as once, few or many, or as a class when expanded; others skip it.

D gene,clone size,V gene,J gene,CDR3 DNA,CDR3 protein
TRBD2,NA,TRBV11-2,TRBJ2-7,TGTGCCAGCAGCTTAGGGCTAGCGGGAGCTTCTCGCGAGCAGTACTTC,CASSLGLAGASREQYF
NA,NA,TRBV5-4,TRBJ1-5,TGTGCCAGCAGCTTCGGAGGGGACCAGCCCCAGCATTTT,CASSFGGDQPQHF
NA,NA,TRBV14,TRBJ1-1,TGTGCCAGCGGTCAGGGGACTGAAGCTTTCTTT,CASGQGTEAFF
TRBD1,NA,TRBV7-9,TRBJ1-4,TGTGCCAGCAGCTTAGGGGACAGGGGCACTAATGAAAAACTGTTTTTT,CASSLGDRGTNEKLFF
TRBD1,NA,TRBV7-9,TRBJ1-5,TGTGCCAGCAGCCGGCAGGGGGATCAGCCCCAGCATTTT,CASSRQGDQPQHF
TRBD2,NA,TRBV2,TRBJ2-7,TGTGCCAGCAGGGAAGCGGGAGGTGAGCAGTACTTC,CASREAGGEQYF
NA,NA,TRBV6-2/TRBV6-3,TRBJ1-2,TGTGCCAGCAGTTACCAGGTTGGCTACACCTTC,CASSYQVGYTF
NA,NA,TRBV29-1,TRBJ1-4,TGCAGCGCCTGGACAGCTAAAGGGGAAAAACTGTTTTTT,CSAWTAKGEKLFF
NA,NA,TRBV5-6,TRBJ1-4,TGTGCCAGCAGCTTTTTGTCAGGGGATGAAAAACTGTTTTTT,CASSFLSGDEKLFF
NA,NA,TRBV6-6,TRBJ1-1,TGTGCCAGCAGCACCGCGGGTCCGAACACTGAAGCTTTCTTT,CASSTAGPNTEAFF
TRBD1,NA,TRBV5-6,TRBJ1-5,TGTGCCAGCAGCACGGGACAGAGACGCAATCAGCCCCAGCATTTT,CASSTGQRRNQPQHF
NA,NA,TRBV11-3,TRBJ1-1,TGTGCCAGCAGCACAGGGTTCACTGAAGCTTTCTTT,CASSTGFTEAFF
TRBD1,NA,TRBV5-1,TRBJ1-1,TGCGCCAGCAGCACAGGACAGGGACGAACTGAAGCTTTCTTT,CASSTGQGRTEAFF
NA,NA,TRBV24-1,TRBJ1-3,TGTGCCACCAGTGATATAGGAGCTTCCTCTGGAAACACCATATATTTT,CATSDIGASSGNTIYF
NA,NA,TRBV5-1,TRBJ1-4,TGCGCCAGCAGCTCGGGTGGGGCGCGCGAAAAACTGTTTTTT,CASSSGGAREKLFF
NA,once,TRBV7-3,TRBJ1-2,TGTGCCAGCAGCTTAAAAGGGGAGCTGGGGGGATTCTATGGCTACACCTTC,CASSLKGELGGFYGYTF
NA,few,TRBV4-2,TRBJ1-6,TGTGCCAGCAGCCAAGATCTAGGTTCACCCCTCCACTTT,CASSQDLGSPLHF
TRBD2,once,TRBV7-2,TRBJ2-5,TGTGCCAGCAGCCCACAAACTAGCGGGACTTACACCCAGTACTTC,CASSPQTSGTYTQYF
NA,NA,TRBV11-2,TRBJ2-5,TGTGCCAGCAGCCCCGGTGGCCGATCAGGAGAGACCCAGTACTTC,CASSPGGRSGETQYF
TRBD2,NA,TRBV19,TRBJ2-2,TGTGCCAGTAGTATAATTGGCGGGGGGAACACCGGGGAGCTGTTTTTT,CASSIIGGGNTGELFF
NA,NA,TRBV6-5,TRBJ1-2,TGTGCCAGCAGCCACGGAAATGAGGGCTATGGCTACACCTTC,CASSHGNEGYGYTF
NA,NA,TRBV5-5,TRBJ1-2,TGTGCCAGCAGCTTGGACAGGGTAGCAAGCTATGGCTACACCTTC,CASSLDRVASYGYTF
NA,few,TRBV30,TRBJ1-1,TGTGCCTGGAGCCGGGAGAACACTGAAGCTTTCTTT,CAWSRENTEAFF
NA,NA,TRBV5-4,TRBJ2-2,TGTGCCAGCAGCTTGGAACAGGGCCGGGAGCTGTTTTTT,CASSLEQGRELFF
NA,once,TRBV12-5,TRBJ1-3,TGTGCTAGTGGTTTGCCCGGGGGGGGAAACACCATATATTTT,CASGLPGGGNTIYF
NA,NA,TRBV7-6,TRBJ2-1,TGTGCCAGCAGCTTAGAGATAGGGGGTTACAATGAGCAGTTCTTC,CASSLEIGGYNEQFF
NA,NA,TRBV2,TRBJ2-4,TGTGCCAGCAGCGCCGCTATAGCCAAAAACATTCAGTACTTC,CASSAAIAKNIQYF
NA,NA,TRBV29-1,TRBJ2-5,TGCAGCGTCCAAGCAGGACTTCAGTACTTC,CSVQAGLQYF
TRBD2,NA,TRBV4-3,TRBJ2-1,TGCGCCAGCAGCCAAGAAGGCGGGGGGGCCTCCTACAATGAGCAGTTCTTC,CASSQEGGGASYNEQFF
TRBD2,NA,TRBV5-1,TRBJ2-3,TGCGCCAGCAGCCGGGGAGGGACGGAAAGCACAGATACGCAGTATTTT,CASSRGGTESTDTQYF
TRBD2,NA,TRBV12-5,TRBJ2-1,TGTGCTAGTGGTTTGGTACTAGCGGGAGGGCGGAATGAGCAGTTCTTC,CASGLVLAGGRNEQFF
TRBD1,NA,TRBV5-5,TRBJ2-2,TGTGCCAGCAGCTCCTCCGGGACAGGGATGGACACCGGGGAGCTGTTTTTT,CASSSSGTGMDTGELFF
TRBD1,NA,TRBV24-1,TRBJ2-7,TGTGCCACCAGTGACTCCGGGACAGGGAACGACGAGCAGTACTTC,CATSDSGTGNDEQYF
TRBD1,NA,TRBV3-1/TRBV3-2,TRBJ1-2,TGTGCCAGCAGCCGAGGGACAGGGGGCAACTATGGCTACACCTTC,CASSRGTGGNYGYTF
NA,NA,TRBV6-5,TRBJ1-4,TGTGCCAGCAGCCCACACCGCAGGGGAGAAAAACTGTTTTTT,CASSPHRRGEKLFF